Described below is a single T cell receptor (beta chain) sequence and its context. Its antigen is as yet unknown. The CDR3 runs 15 residues. The germline CDR1 and CDR2 sequences are SGHAT and FQNNGV. V lost 2 bases and J 4 bases, leaving 13 bases between the germline ends. A second about 6 to 12 cycle PCR used barcoded and J-beta primers. TCRdb called the 5' RACE reads again in MiXCR, with one record for every CDR3 protein. The sample consists of about 1,400,000 distinct CDR3 sequences, around 55% of them appearing once. The sample originates from a study of blood T cells in healthy people across ages. The overall study: The template switching approach captured approximately one barcoded beta molecule for every two T cells.

General study points: Greater diversity and more naive CD4+ cells were seen in long-lived donors than in aged donors.

The V gene is TRBV11-2, the J gene TRBJ2-3; possibly TRBD2 for D (6 bases). The source is a man younger than 35 in good health. Sequencing was carried out using blood. This CDR3 is CASSLPGSRSDTQYF. The DNA for the CDR3 is TGTGCCAGCAGCTTACCCGGGAGTCGGTCAGATACGCAGTATTTT. The full variable domain, its missing parts supplied by reference TRBV11-2 and TRBJ2-3, is EAGVAQSPRYKIIEKRQSVAFWCNPISGHATLYWYQQILGQGPKLLIQFQNNGVVDDSQLPKDRFSAERLKGVDSTLKIQPAKLEDSAVYLCASSLPGSRSDTQYFGPGTRLTVL.